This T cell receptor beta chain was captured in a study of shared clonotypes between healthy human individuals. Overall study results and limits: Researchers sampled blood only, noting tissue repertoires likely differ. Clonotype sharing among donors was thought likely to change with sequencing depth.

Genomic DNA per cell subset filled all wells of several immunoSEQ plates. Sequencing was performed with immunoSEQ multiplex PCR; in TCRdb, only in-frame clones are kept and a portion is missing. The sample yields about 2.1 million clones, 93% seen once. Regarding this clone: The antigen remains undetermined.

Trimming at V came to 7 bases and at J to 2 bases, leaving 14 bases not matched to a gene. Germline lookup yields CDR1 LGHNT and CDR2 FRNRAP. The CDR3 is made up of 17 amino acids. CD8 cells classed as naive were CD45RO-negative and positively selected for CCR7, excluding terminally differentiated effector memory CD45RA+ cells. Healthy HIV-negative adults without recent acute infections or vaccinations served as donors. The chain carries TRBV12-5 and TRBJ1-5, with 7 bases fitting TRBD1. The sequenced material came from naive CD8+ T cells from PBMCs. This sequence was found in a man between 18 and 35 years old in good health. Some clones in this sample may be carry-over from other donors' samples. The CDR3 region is CASAQQGPRVGNQPQHF. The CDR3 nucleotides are TGTGCTAGTGCCCAACAGGGGCCCCGAGTCGGCAATCAGCCCCAGCATTTT.